This is a list of T cell receptor beta chains from one sample in a study of blood T cell repertoires in COVID-19. This table comes from immunoSEQ multiplex PCR, and its TCRdb copy is limited to in-frame clones, with some not included. The sample lists around 250,000 clones; around 82% were seen once. The sequencing sample was made of PBMCs or T cells enriched from blood (not recorded which). These TCRs come from a man between 50 and 59 years old who had recovered from COVID-19. CDR3s include the opening cysteine and the closing phenylalanine or tryptophan. A D gene is named only where the DNA matches it firmly.

V	D	J	CDR3	DNA
TRBV6-5	TRBD2	TRBJ2-3	CAAPGRESGADTQYF	TGTGCCGCCCCGGGGAGGGAGAGCGGGGCAGATACGCAGTATTTT
TRBV7-6	.	TRBJ2-7	CASSPQTYSYEQYF	TGTGCCAGCAGCCCACAGACCTATTCCTACGAGCAGTACTTC
TRBV19	.	TRBJ2-1	CASKVGQNNNNEQFF	TGTGCCAGTAAGGTCGGACAGAACAATAACAATGAGCAGTTCTTC
TRBV2	TRBD1	TRBJ2-5	CASGGTGAQETQYF	TGTGCCAGCGGGGGGACAGGGGCGCAAGAGACCCAGTACTTC
TRBV2	.	TRBJ2-4	CASIKETNKNIQYF	TGTGCCAGCATTAAGGAGACCAACAAAAACATTCAGTACTTC
TRBV10-3	.	TRBJ1-1	CAISEGLELNTEAFF	TGTGCCATCAGTGAGGGTCTGGAGCTGAACACTGAAGCTTTCTTT
TRBV11-1	TRBD2	TRBJ2-1	CASSSLAGGLNEQFF	TGTGCCAGCAGTTCTCTCGCGGGAGGCTTGAATGAGCAGTTCTTC
TRBV19	TRBD2	TRBJ2-7	CASSPTSGGPYEQYF	TGTGCCAGTAGTCCGACTAGCGGGGGGCCCTACGAGCAGTACTTC
TRBV25-1	TRBD1	TRBJ2-3	CASSESGTGGDTQYF	TGTGCCAGCAGTGAGTCCGGGACAGGGGGGGATACGCAGTATTTT
TRBV7-8	.	TRBJ2-1	CASSWRHSSYNEQFF	TGTGCCAGCAGCTGGCGACATAGTTCCTACAATGAGCAGTTCTTC